Following are 25 T cell receptor beta chains from one sample sequenced in a study of shared clonotypes between healthy human individuals. Profiled with immunoSEQ multiplex PCR; TCRdb holds only in-frame clones, not every one. The table has approximately 530,000 clones, approximately 94% seen once. Sequencing was performed on naive CD4+ T cells sorted from blood. Subset: CD45RA+ positively selected. These receptors all come from a woman in her thirties in good health.

The rearrangement links TRBV2 to TRBJ2-5; D ambiguous. With the DNA end fitting TRBJ2-7 better, the J assignment may be wrong. The CDR3 has 13 amino acids. From germline, CDR1 is SNHLY and CDR2 FYNNEI. CDR3 DNA sequence: TGTGCCAGCCGTCCGGGCACCTCCTACGAGCAGTACTTC. Its translation: CASRPGTSYEQYF.

This chain links TRBV11-2 with TRBJ2-1; 7 bases fit TRBD2. V gave up 2 bases and J gave up 5 bases; unmatched junction bases: 6. The CDR3 spans 15 residues. Germline CDR1 SGHAT, CDR2 FQNNGV. CDR3 region: CASSLSSGYNNEQFF. The CDR3, as DNA: TGTGCCAGCAGCTTAAGTAGCGGGTACAACAATGAGCAGTTCTTC.

In this sample, this clone turned up once. The chain employs TRBV11-2 and TRBJ1-5; D is ambiguous. Between the trimmed V and J ends, which lost 4 bases and 7 bases, there was a span of 11 bases. The germline V gene encodes CDR1 SGHAT and CDR2 FQNNGV. The CDR3 totals 13 residues. DNA of the CDR3: TGTGCCAGCAGCTCCGGGCGGTACCAGCCCCAGCATTTT. This codes for CASSSGRYQPQHF. The full variable domain, in which reference TRBV11-2 and TRBJ1-5 provide the parts outside the CDR3, is EAGVAQSPRYKIIEKRQSVAFWCNPISGHATLYWYQQILGQGPKLLIQFQNNGVVDDSQLPKDRFSAERLKGVDSTLKIQPAKLEDSAVYLCASSSGRYQPQHFGDGTRLSIL.

Worth noting for this clone: The sample has other DNA sequences that encode this CDR3 too. The chain is built from TRBV18 and TRBJ1-1, with D perhaps matching TRBD1 (6 bases). Germline V lookup: CDR1 KGHSH, CDR2 LQKENI. Trimming took off 1 base at V and 1 base at J, with 10 bases between the two ends. The length of the CDR3 is 15 residues. CDR3 sequence (DNA): TGTGCCAGCTCACCACGAGAGGGGGGGAACACTGAAGCTTTCTTT. Translation: CASSPREGGNTEAFF.

The genes are TRBV21-1 and TRBJ2-5; TRBD1, the D gene given by the table, was not confirmed from the DNA. TRBV21-1 is flagged as a pseudogene. The CDR3 extends over 16 amino acids. In DNA, the CDR3 is TGTGCCAGCAGCAAAGGGACGGACAAACTCCAAGAGACCCAGTACTTC. It encodes CASSKGTDKLQETQYF.

The chain links TRBV6-6 to TRBJ2-1; the D gene is possibly TRBD2 (6 bases). V dropped 4 bases and J dropped 3 bases, with 16 bases sitting between them. The germline gives CDR1 MNHNY, CDR2 SVGAGI (reference sequence). This CDR3 spans 16 amino acids. The CDR3 DNA follows: TGTGCCAGCAGTTTTCCCCCGGGAGCAGGCTACAATGAGCAGTTCTTC. The encoded protein is CASSFPPGAGYNEQFF.

The table lists this clone with a count of one. The chain joins TRBV6-5 to TRBJ2-1; possible D gene TRBD2, 6 bases. The ends were cut back, 5 bases at V and 2 bases at J, with 13 bases in the middle. Germline values: CDR1 MNHEY, CDR2 SVGAGI. CDR3 length: 15 residues. The CDR3 DNA reads TGTGCCAGCAGTATCGGGGGAGGCCCCTACAATGAGCAGTTCTTC. This gives the protein CASSIGGGPYNEQFF.

This chain uses TRBV2 with TRBJ2-7; 10 bases align to TRBD2. Per the germline V gene, CDR1 is SNHLY and CDR2 is FYNNEI. The CDR3 length is 14 residues. V trimming: 6 bases; J trimming: 6 bases; junction bases outside the gene matches: 8. The DNA of the CDR3 is TGTGCCAGCAGGAAGCGGGAGGGCCCTGTCGAGCAGTACTTC. This codes for CASRKREGPVEQYF.

This clone has a single count. The gene calls are TRBV28 and TRBJ1-2; D might be TRBD1 (6 bases). This CDR3 has 12 residues. V lost 6 bases and J lost 4, with 9 bases in between. The germline V gene encodes CDR1 MDHEN and CDR2 SYDVKM. CDR3 amino acids: CASRDSSYGYTF. The CDR3 region has the DNA TGTGCCAGCAGGGACAGCAGCTATGGCTACACCTTC.

V and J are TRBV5-1 and TRBJ1-3; a weak D match, TRBD1 (5 bases). The germline gives CDR1 SGHRS, CDR2 YFSETQ. V dropped 4 bases and J dropped 4 bases, with 18 bases sitting between them. The CDR3 runs 16 residues. CDR3 loop: CASSDYQGARGNTIYF. CDR3 in DNA: TGCGCCAGCAGCGACTACCAGGGTGCGCGGGGAAACACCATATATTTT.

The rearrangement uses TRBV6-5 and TRBJ2-2, with a possible D match to TRBD1 (5 bases). This CDR3 comprises 16 residues. Germline V gives CDR1 MNHEY, CDR2 SVGAGI. V was shortened by 0 bases and J by 4 bases, with 12 bases between the two germline ends. The CDR3 region is CASSYSDITATGELFF. In nucleotides, the CDR3 is TGTGCCAGCAGTTACTCGGACATCACGGCCACCGGGGAGCTGTTTTTT.

This clone was seen only once. The chain is built from TRBV9 and TRBJ1-3; 11 nucleotides align to TRBD1. The V gene's germline CDR1 is SGDLS and CDR2 YYNGEE. Trimming at V came to 4 bases and at J to 3 bases, leaving 6 bases not matched to a gene. CDR3 size: 16 residues. The DNA of the CDR3 is TGTGCCAGCAGCCTCACGGGGACAGGGGGTGGAAACACCATATATTTT. It is translated as CASSLTGTGGGNTIYF.

The gene calls are TRBV6-5 and TRBJ1-2; no firm D call. The length of the CDR3 is 13 residues. Germline values: CDR1 MNHEY, CDR2 SVGAGI. V was shortened by 6 bases and J by 0 bases, with 8 bases between the two germline ends. DNA of the CDR3: TGTGCCAGCAGACAGCCCCCTAACTATGGCTACACCTTC. Protein sequence: CASRQPPNYGYTF.

The genes are TRBV7-9 and TRBJ2-7; TRBD2 aligns across 10 bases. The germline CDR1 and CDR2 sequences are SEHNR and FQNEAQ (reference sequence). The CDR3 has 15 amino acids. V gave up 5 bases and J gave up 7 bases; unmatched junction bases: 11. CDR3 residues: CASSTVAGGLGEQYF. The CDR3 region has the DNA TGTGCCAGCAGCACCGTAGCGGGGGGCCTCGGGGAGCAGTACTTC.

The rearrangement uses TRBV2 and TRBJ2-4, with D perhaps TRBD1 (5 bases). Deletions cut 3 bases from V and 0 bases from J, with 9 bases between. The germline gives CDR1 SNHLY, CDR2 FYNNEI. CDR3 size: 15 residues. The CDR3 DNA follows: TGTGCCAGCAGTGATGGGGCGATAGCCAAAAACATTCAGTACTTC. This gives the protein CASSDGAIAKNIQYF.

V and J are TRBV23-1 and TRBJ2-7; D call uncertain. TRBV23-1 is identified as an open reading frame with a role that is uncertain. Trimming pared 11 bases from V and 3 bases from J, leaving 14 bases between. This CDR3 has 12 residues. The chain's CDR3 is CAPWPGRYEQYF. The CDR3 nucleotides read TGCGCCCCTTGGCCCGGGCGCTACGAGCAGTACTTC.

The chain recombines TRBV18 with TRBJ1-1; D is unresolved. Germline V gene lookup returns CDR1 KGHSH and CDR2 LQKENI. The CDR3 length is 15 residues. V was cut by 2 bases and J by 0 bases, with 10 bases left in between. CDR3 residues: CASSPWTAMNTEAFF. The CDR3, as DNA: TGTGCCAGCTCACCATGGACGGCTATGAACACTGAAGCTTTCTTT.

Only one count was recorded for this clone. The rearrangement joins TRBV5-6 to TRBJ2-7; 8 bases match TRBD1. The CDR3 runs to 13 residues. In germline, CDR1 is SGHDT, CDR2 YYEEEE. J gave up 2 bases and V 7 bases, and 5 bases lay outside the gene matches. This CDR3 reads CASLRTGTYEQYF. DNA of the CDR3: TGTGCCAGCCTTCGGACAGGGACCTACGAGCAGTACTTC.

V usage is TRBV6-5 and J usage is TRBJ1-2; D call uncertain. In germline, CDR1 is MNHEY, CDR2 SVGAGI. V gave up 0 bases and J gave up 4 bases, with 15 bases separating them. CDR3 length: 16 amino acids. In DNA, the CDR3 is TGTGCCAGCAGTTACTCGTTGGGAACAGAAGTCTATGGCTACACCTTC. Protein: CASSYSLGTEVYGYTF.

The chain has TRBV28 and TRBJ2-1; 14 bases match TRBD2. CDR3 length equals 19 residues. Germline assignment: CDR1 MDHEN and CDR2 SYDVKM. Trimming removed 6 bases from V and 7 bases from J; junction bases left unmatched: 17. The CDR3 coding sequence is TGTGCCAGCAGGGGGAGGGGACTAGCGGGAGCCCTACTCGGGAATGAGCAGTTCTTC. This translates into CASRGRGLAGALLGNEQFF.

This chain connects TRBV19 to TRBJ2-1; the D gene is possibly TRBD1 (5 bases). CDR3 size: 14 residues. Between the trimmed V and J ends, which lost 0 bases and 11 bases, there was a span of 14 bases. Germline V gene data show CDR1 as LNHDA and CDR2 as SQIVND (reference sequence). CDR3 amino acids: CASSIDQGVFKQFF. The CDR3 DNA follows: TGTGCCAGTAGTATAGATCAAGGGGTGTTCAAGCAGTTCTTC.

This sequence joins TRBV29-1 and TRBJ2-5, with TRBD2 as a possible D gene (6 bases). Trimming pared 8 bases from V and 9 bases from J, leaving 19 bases between. This CDR3 has 12 residues. The germline gives CDR1 SQVTM, CDR2 ANQGSEA. The CDR3 protein is CSNTPPGEAQYF. CDR3 in DNA: TGCAGCAACACCCCGCCCGGGGAGGCCCAGTACTTC.

The J gene is TRBJ2-3, the V gene TRBV28; possibly TRBD2 for D (5 bases). Trimming took off 4 bases at V and 2 bases at J, with 10 bases between the two ends. CDR1 and CDR2 (germline): MDHEN, SYDVKM. This CDR3 has 14 amino acids. The CDR3 DNA follows: TGTGCCAGCAGTTCAGCGGTCGTCACAGATACGCAGTATTTT. Encoded protein: CASSSAVVTDTQYF. Combining the CDR3 with reference TRBV28 and TRBJ2-3 gives the whole variable domain DVKVTQSSRYLVKRTGEKVFLECVQDMDHENMFWYRQDPGLGLRLIYFSYDVKMKEKGDIPEGYSVSREKKERFSLILESASTNQTSMYLCASSSAVVTDTQYFGPGTRLTVL.

This clone has a handful of counts. The gene calls are TRBV28 and TRBJ1-5; D not certain. This CDR3 is built from 11 residues. The germline CDR1 and CDR2 sequences are MDHEN and SYDVKM. Between the trimmed V and J ends, which lost 5 bases and 6 bases, there was a span of 5 bases. The CDR3 sequence is CASSPGQPQHF. In DNA, the CDR3 is TGTGCCAGCAGTCCGGGTCAGCCCCAGCATTTT.

The chain is built from TRBV7-7 and TRBJ2-5; possible D gene TRBD1, 5 bases. CDR1 is SSHAT, CDR2 FNYEAQ, per germline (reference sequence). The V end was cut by 5 bases, the J end by 1 base, with 17 bases between. This CDR3 has 16 residues. This CDR3 is CASSRRKTGSQETQYF. CDR3 DNA sequence: TGTGCCAGCAGCCGACGCAAAACAGGTTCCCAAGAGACCCAGTACTTC.